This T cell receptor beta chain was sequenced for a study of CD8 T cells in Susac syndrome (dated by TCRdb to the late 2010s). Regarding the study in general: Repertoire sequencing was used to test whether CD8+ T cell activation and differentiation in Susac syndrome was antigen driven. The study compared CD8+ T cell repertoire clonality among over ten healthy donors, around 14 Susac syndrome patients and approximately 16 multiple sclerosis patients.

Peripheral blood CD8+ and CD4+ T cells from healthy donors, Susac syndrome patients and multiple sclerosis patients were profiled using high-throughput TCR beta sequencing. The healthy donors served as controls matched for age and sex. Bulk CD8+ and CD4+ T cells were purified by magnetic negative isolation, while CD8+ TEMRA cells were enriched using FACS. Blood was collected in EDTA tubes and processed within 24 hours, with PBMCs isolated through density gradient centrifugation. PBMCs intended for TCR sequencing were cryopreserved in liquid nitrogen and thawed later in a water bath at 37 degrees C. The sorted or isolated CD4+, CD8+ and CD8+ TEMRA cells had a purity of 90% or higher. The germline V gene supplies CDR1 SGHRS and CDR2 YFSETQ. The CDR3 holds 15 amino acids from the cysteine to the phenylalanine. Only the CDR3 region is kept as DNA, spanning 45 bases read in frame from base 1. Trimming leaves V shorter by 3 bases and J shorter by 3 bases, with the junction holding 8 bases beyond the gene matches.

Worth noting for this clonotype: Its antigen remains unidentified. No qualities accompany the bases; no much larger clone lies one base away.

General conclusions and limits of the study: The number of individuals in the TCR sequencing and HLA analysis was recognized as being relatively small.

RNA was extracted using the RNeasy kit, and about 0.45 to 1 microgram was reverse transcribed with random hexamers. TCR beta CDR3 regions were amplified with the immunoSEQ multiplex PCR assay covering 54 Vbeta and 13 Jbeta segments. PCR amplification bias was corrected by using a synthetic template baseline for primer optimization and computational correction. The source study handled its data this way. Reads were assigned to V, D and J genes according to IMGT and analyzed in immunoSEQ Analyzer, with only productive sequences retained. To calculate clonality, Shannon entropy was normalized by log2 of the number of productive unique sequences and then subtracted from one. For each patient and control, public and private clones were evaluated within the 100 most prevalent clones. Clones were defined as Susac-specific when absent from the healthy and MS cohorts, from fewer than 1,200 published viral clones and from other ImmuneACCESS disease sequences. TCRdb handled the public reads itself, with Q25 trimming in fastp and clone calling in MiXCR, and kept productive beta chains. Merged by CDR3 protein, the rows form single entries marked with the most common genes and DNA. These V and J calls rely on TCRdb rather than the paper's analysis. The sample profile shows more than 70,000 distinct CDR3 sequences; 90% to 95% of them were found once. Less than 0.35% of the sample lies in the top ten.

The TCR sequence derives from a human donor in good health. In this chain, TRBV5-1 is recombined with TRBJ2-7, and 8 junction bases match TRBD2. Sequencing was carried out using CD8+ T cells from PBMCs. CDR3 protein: CASSSVSGGDYEQYF. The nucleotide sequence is TGCGCCAGCAGCTCGGTGAGCGGGGGAGACTACGAGCAGTACTTC.